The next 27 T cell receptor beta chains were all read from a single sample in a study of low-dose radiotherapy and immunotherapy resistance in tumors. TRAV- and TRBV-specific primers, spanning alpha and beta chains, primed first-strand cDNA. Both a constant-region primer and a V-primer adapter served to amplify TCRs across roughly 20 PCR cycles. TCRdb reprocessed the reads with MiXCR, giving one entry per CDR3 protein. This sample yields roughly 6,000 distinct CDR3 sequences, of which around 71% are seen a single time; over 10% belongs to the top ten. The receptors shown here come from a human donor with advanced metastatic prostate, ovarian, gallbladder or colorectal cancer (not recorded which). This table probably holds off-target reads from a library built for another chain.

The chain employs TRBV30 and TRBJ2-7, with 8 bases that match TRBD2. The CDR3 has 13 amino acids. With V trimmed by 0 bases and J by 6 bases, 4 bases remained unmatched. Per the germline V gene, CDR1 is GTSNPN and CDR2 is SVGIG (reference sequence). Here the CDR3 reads CAWSVSGGVEQYF. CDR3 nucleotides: TGTGCCTGGAGTGTATCGGGGGGGGTCGAGCAGTACTTC.

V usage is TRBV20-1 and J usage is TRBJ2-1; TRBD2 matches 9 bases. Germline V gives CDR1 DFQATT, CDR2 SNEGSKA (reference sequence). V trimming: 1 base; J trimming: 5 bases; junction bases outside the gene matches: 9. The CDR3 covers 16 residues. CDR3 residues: CSARAPSGRLHNEQFF. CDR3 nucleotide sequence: TGCAGTGCTAGAGCTCCGAGCGGGAGGCTACACAATGAGCAGTTCTTC.

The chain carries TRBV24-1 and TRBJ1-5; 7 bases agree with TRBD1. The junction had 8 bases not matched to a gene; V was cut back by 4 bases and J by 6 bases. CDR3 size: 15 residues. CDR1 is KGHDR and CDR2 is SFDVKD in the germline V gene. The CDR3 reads CATSDSGTVFQPQHF. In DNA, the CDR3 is TGTGCCACCAGTGACTCCGGGACAGTATTTCAGCCCCAGCATTTT.

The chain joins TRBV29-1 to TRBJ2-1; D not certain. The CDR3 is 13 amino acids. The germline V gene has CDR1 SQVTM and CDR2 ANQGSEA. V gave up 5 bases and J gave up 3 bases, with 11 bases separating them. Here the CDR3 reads CSVYHSSYNEQFF. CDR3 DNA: TGCAGCGTTTACCACTCCAGCTACAATGAGCAGTTCTTC.

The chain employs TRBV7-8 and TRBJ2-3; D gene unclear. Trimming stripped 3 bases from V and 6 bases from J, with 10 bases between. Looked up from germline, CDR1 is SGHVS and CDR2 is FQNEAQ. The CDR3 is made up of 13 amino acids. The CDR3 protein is CASSFGPRDTQYF. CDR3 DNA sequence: TGTGCCAGCAGCTTCGGCCCGCGGGATACGCAGTATTTT.

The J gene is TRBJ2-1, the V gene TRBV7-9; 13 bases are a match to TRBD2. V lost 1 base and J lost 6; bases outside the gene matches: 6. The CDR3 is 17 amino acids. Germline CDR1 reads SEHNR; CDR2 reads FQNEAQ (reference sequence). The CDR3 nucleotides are TGTGCCAGCAGCTTAGGGTCCCGGACTAGCGGGAGCAATGAGCAGTTCTTC. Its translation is CASSLGSRTSGSNEQFF.

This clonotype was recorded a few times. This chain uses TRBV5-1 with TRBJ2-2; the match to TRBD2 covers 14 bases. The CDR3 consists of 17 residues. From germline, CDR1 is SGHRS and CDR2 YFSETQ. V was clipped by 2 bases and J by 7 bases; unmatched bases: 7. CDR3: CASSFQTSGRAGGELFF. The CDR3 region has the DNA TGCGCCAGCAGCTTCCAGACTAGCGGGAGGGCCGGCGGGGAGCTGTTTTTT.

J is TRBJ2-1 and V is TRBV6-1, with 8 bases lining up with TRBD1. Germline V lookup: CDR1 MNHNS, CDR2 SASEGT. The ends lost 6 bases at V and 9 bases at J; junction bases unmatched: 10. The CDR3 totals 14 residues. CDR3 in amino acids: CASRPGQEQGEQFF. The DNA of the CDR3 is TGTGCCAGCAGACCGGGACAGGAACAGGGTGAGCAGTTCTTC.

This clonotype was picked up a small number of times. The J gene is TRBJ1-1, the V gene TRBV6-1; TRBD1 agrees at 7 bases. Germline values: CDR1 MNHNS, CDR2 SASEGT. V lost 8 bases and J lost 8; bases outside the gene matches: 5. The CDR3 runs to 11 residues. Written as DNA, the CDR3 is TGTGCCAGCGAGACAGGGAGAGAAGCTTTCTTT. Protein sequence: CASETGREAFF.

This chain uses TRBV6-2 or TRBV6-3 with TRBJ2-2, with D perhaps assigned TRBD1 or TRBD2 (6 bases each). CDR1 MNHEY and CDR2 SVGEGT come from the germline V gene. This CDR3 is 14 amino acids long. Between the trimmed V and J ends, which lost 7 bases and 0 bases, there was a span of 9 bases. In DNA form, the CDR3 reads TGTGCCAGCACCGGGGGCCCGAACACCGGGGAGCTGTTTTTT. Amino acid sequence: CASTGGPNTGELFF.

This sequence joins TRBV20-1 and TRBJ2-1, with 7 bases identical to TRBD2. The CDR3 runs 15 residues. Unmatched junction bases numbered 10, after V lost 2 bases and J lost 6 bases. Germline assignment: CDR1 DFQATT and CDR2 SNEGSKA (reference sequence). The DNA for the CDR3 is TGCAGTGCTAGAACGGGGCTAGCGGCTTCCAATGAGCAGTTCTTC. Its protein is CSARTGLAASNEQFF.

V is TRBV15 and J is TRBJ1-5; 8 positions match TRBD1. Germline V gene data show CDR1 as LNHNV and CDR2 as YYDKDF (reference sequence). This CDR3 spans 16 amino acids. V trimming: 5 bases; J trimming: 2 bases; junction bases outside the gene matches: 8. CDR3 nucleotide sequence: TGTGCCACCAGCTCCCGCAGGGGGCAGGGCAATCAGCCCCAGCATTTT. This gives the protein CATSSRRGQGNQPQHF.

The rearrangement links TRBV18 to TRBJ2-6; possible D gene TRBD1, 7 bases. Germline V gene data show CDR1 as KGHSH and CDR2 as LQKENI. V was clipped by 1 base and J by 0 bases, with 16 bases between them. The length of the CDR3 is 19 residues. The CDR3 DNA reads TGTGCCAGCTCACCACAGGACAGGACTAAGAGCTCTGGGGCCAACGTCCTGACTTTC. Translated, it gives CASSPQDRTKSSGANVLTF.

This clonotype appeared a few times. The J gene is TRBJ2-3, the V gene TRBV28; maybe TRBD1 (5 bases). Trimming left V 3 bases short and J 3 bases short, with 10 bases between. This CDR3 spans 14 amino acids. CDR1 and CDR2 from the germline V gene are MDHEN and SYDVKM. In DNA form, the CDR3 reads TGTGCCAGCAGTTTTCTGGCAGGGACAGATACGCAGTATTTT. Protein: CASSFLAGTDTQYF.

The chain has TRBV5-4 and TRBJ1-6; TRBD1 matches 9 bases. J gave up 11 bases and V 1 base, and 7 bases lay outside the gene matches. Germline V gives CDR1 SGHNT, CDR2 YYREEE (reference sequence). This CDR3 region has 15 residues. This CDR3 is CASSLTGQGKTPLHF. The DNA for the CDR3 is TGTGCCAGCAGCTTGACGGGACAGGGCAAAACACCCCTCCACTTT.

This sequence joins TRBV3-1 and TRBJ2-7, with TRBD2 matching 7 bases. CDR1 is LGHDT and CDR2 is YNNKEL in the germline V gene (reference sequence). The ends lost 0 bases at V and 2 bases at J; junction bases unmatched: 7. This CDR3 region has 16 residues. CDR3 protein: CASSQDLVAGTYEQYF. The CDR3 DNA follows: TGTGCCAGCAGCCAAGATTTGGTAGCGGGTACCTACGAGCAGTACTTC.

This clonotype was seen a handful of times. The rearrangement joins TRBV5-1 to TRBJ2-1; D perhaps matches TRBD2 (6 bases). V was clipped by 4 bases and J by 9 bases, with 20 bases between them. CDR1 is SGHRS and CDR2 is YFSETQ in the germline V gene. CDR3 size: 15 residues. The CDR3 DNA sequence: TGCGCCAGCAGCCCGGTGGGGTCTAGCGATGGTGAGCAGTTCTTC. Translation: CASSPVGSSDGEQFF.

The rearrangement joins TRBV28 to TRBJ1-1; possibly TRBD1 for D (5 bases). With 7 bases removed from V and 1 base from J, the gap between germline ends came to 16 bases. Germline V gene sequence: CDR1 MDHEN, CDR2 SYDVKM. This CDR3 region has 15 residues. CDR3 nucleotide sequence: TGTGCCAGCACCGGCCTAGACACAGGGAACACTGAAGCTTTCTTT. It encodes CASTGLDTGNTEAFF.

The CDR3 loop reads CASSPQGGGNTIYF. Here the CDR3 DNA reads TGTGCCAGCAGTCCGCAGGGAGGAGGAAACACCATATATTTT. This chain joins TRBV12-3 or TRBV12-4 and TRBJ1-3; possible D gene TRBD1, 5 bases. Trimming stripped 5 bases from V and 4 bases from J, with 12 bases between. The CDR3 has 14 residues.

The CDR3 here is CASSVARGGGTEAFF. DNA of the CDR3: TGTGCCAGCAGCGTAGCCAGGGGGGGCGGCACTGAAGCTTTCTTT. The chain employs TRBV9 and TRBJ1-1; 7 nucleotides line up with TRBD1. The CDR3 runs 15 residues. V trimming: 0 bases; J trimming: 4 bases; junction bases outside the gene matches: 6. Germline CDR1 is SGDLS and CDR2 is YYNGEE. The whole variable domain, filled in from reference TRBV9 and TRBJ1-1, reads DSGVTQTPKHLITATGQRVTLRCSPRSGDLSVYWYQQSLDQGLQFLIQYYNGEERAKGNILERFSAQQFPDLHSELNLSSLELGDSALYFCASSVARGGGTEAFFGQGTRLTVV.

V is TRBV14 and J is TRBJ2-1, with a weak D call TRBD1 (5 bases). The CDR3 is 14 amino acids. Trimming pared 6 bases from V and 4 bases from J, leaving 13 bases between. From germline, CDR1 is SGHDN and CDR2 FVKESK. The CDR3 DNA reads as TGTGCCAGCAGGAATAGGGGATGGTACAATGAGCAGTTCTTC. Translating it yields CASRNRGWYNEQFF.

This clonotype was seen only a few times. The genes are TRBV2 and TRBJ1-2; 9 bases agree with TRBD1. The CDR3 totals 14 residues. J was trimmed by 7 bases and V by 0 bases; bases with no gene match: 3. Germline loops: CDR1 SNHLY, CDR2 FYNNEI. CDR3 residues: CASSEARTGVGYTF. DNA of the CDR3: TGTGCCAGCAGTGAAGCGAGGACAGGGGTTGGCTACACCTTC.

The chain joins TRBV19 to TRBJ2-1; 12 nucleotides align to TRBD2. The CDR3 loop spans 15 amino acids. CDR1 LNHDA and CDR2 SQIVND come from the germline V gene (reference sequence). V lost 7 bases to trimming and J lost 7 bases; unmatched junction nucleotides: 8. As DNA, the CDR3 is TGTGCCAGTAAACCGCTAGCGGGAGGGACAAATGAGCAGTTCTTC. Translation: CASKPLAGGTNEQFF.

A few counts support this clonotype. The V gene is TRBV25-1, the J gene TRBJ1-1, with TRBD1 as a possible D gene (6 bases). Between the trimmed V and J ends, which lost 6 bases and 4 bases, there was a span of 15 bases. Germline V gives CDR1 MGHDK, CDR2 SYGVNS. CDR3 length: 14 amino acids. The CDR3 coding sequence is TGTGCCAGCAGAGGGGGGATCCGGAGCACTGAAGCTTTCTTT. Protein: CASRGGIRSTEAFF.

This CDR3 is CATSKGGTLGYEQYF. DNA of the CDR3: TGTGCCACCAGCAAAGGTGGGACGCTGGGTTACGAGCAGTACTTC. The chain employs TRBV15 and TRBJ2-7, with D tentatively TRBD1 or TRBD2 (5 bases each). In germline, CDR1 is LNHNV, CDR2 YYDKDF (reference sequence). The CDR3 is made up of 15 amino acids. V lost 4 bases to trimming and J lost 4 bases, with 17 bases between them.

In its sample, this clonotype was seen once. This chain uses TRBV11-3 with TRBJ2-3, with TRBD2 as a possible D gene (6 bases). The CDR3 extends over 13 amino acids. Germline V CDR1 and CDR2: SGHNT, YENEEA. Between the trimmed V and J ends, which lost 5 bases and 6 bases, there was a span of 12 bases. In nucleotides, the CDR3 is TGTGCCAGCAGCCCCGCGGGGCCGGATACGCAGTATTTT. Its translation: CASSPAGPDTQYF.

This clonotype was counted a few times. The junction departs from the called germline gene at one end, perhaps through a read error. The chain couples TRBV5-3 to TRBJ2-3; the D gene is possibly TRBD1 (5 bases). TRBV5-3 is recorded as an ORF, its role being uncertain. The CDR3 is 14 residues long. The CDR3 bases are TGTGCCAGCAGCTTAAGCAGGGTGACAGATACGCAGTATTTT. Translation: CASSLSRVTDTQYF.